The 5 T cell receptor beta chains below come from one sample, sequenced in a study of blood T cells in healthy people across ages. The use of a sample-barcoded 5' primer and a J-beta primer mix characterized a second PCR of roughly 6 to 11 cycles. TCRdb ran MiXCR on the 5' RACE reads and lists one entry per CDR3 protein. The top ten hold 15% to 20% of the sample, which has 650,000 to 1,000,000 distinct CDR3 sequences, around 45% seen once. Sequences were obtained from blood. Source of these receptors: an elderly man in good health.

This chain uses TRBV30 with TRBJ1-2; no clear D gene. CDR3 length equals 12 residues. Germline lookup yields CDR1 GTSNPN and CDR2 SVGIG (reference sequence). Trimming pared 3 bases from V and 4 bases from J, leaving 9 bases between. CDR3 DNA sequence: TGTGCCTGGAGCCCTACGGGCTATGGCTACACCTTC. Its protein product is CAWSPTGYGYTF.

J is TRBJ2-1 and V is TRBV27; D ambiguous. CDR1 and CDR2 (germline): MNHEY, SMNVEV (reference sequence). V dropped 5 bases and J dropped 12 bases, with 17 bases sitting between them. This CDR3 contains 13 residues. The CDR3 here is CASSPQTEKGQFF. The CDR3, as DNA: TGTGCCAGCAGTCCTCAGACCGAAAAAGGGCAGTTCTTC.

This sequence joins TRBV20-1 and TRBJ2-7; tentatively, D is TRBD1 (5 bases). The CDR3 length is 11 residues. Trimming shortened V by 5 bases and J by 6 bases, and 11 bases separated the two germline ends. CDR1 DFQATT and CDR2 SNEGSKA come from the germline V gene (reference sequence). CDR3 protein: CSAHSGFEQYF. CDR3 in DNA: TGCAGTGCTCACTCAGGGTTCGAGCAGTACTTC.

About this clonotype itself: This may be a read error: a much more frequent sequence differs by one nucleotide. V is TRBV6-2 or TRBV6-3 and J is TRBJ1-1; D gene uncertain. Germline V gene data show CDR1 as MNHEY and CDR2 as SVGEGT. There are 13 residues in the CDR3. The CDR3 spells CAGSYPLNTEAFF. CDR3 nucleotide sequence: TGTGCCGGCAGTTACCCTCTGAACACTGAAGCTTTCTTT.

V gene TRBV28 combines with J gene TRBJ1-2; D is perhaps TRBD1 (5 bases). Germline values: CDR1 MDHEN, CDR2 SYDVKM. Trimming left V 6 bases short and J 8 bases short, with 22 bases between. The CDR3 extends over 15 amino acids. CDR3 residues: CASSPQVGGRGGYTF. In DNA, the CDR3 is TGTGCCAGCAGCCCCCAGGTGGGGGGTAGGGGAGGCTACACCTTC.